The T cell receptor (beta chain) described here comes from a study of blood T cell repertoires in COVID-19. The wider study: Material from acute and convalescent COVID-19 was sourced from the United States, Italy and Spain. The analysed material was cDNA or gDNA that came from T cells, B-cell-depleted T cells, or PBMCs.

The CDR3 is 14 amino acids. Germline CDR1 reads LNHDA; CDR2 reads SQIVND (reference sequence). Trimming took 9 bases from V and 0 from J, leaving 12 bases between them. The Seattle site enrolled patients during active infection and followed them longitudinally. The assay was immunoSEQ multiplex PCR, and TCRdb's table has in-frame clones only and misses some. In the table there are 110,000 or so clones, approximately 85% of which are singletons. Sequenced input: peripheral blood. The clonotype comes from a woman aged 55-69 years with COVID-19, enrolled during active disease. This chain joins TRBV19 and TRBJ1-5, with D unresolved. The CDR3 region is CASGGEYSNQPQHF. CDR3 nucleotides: TGTGCCAGCGGCGGGGAATATAGCAATCAGCCCCAGCATTTT.